This T cell receptor (beta chain) comes out of a study of PD-L1 blockade in urothelial cancer. The wider study: Blood analysis took place 3 weeks (second dose) and 6 weeks after treatment start. Blood-derived samples held a median approximately 150,000 T cells.

Sequencing used immunoSEQ multiplex PCR; TCRdb keeps in-frame clones, though not all of them. The sample has around 110,000 clones, roughly 91% seen once; the top ten hold around 1.7%. The CDR3 consists of 17 residues. The ends lost 3 bases at V and 11 bases at J; junction bases unmatched: 21. Per the germline V gene, CDR1 is KGHSH and CDR2 is LQKENI. General observations from the study: Clonality of blood TCR below the median before treatment predicted better survival.

Comments on this clone: Its target is not known.

Noted time point: peripheral blood 6 weeks after treatment start. Sequences were derived from PBMCs, sampled around atezolizumab (anti-PD-L1) treatment. The origin of this receptor is a man aged 60 to 75 with urothelial cancer. The chain recombines TRBV18 with TRBJ1-1; the match to TRBD1 covers 7 bases. The CDR3 nucleotides are TGTGCCAGCTCACCTCCATTGGGACAGATGCGTGGGGAAACGGCTTTCTTT. The encoded protein is CASSPPLGQMRGETAFF. The variable domain in full, completed from reference TRBV18 and TRBJ1-1, reads NAGVMQNPRHLVRRRGQEARLRCSPMKGHSHVYWYRQLPEEGLKFMVYLQKENIIDESGMPKERFSAEFPKEGPSILRIQQVVRGDSAAYFCASSPPLGQMRGETAFFGQGTRLTVV.